This T cell receptor beta chain was obtained from a study of blood T cell repertoires in COVID-19. Study as a whole: Samples taken during acute and convalescent COVID-19 were collected in the United States, Italy and Spain. PBMCs, B-cell-depleted T cells, or T cells provided the cDNA or gDNA that made up the material.

Under the authors' procedure: Reference gene primer amplification gave nucleated cell count estimates. Clones were read by immunoSEQ multiplex PCR, and TCRdb kept only the in-frame ones, dropping some. From that table come the V and J calls and clone size; the DNA was used to work out D and trimming. The sample contains roughly 220,000 clones, around four fifths of which appear only once. Looked up from germline, CDR1 is MDHEN and CDR2 is SYDVKM. Trimming stripped 2 bases from V and 5 bases from J, with 5 bases between. This CDR3 is built from 12 residues. Source material: peripheral blood. This chain connects TRBV28 to TRBJ2-3; D gene uncertain. This sequence was found in a man under 40 with active or convalescent COVID-19. The CDR3 protein is CASSLLRDTQYF. The CDR3 DNA sequence: TGTGCCAGCAGTTTACTAAGAGATACGCAGTATTTT.